This T cell receptor beta chain was identified in a study of T cell changes during pregnancy in multiple sclerosis. Clones were sequenced by immunoSEQ multiplex PCR, and TCRdb holds only the in-frame ones, with some missing. The table includes approximately 44,000 clones, over 75% detected once. This clonotype was sampled from a female donor with multiple sclerosis, enrolled in a pregnancy study. Material: CD4+ T cells from peripheral blood mononuclear cells, obtained before pregnancy.

Here the CDR3 DNA reads TGCGCCAGCAGCTTGGAAAGCGGGGGGGCGGCGAATACGCAGTATTTT. It specifies CASSLESGGAANTQYF. The chain combines TRBV5-1 with TRBJ2-3; TRBD2 agrees at 10 bases. Germline V gene data show CDR1 as SGHRS and CDR2 as YFSETQ. This CDR3 region has 16 residues. Trimming took 0 bases from V and 7 from J; bases not matched to a gene: 8. The variable domain in full, completed from reference TRBV5-1 and TRBJ2-3, reads KAGVTQTPRYLIKTRGQQVTLSCSPISGHRSVSWYQQTPGQGLQFLFEYFSETQRNKGNFPGRFSGRQFSNSRSEMNVSTLELGDSALYLCASSLESGGAANTQYFGPGTRLTVL.